One sample yielded the 30 T cell receptor beta chains listed below, sequenced in a study of blood T cell repertoires in COVID-19. Assay used: immunoSEQ multiplex PCR; TCRdb lists only in-frame clones, some missing. The table shows about 330,000 clones, with under 95% occurring only once. The sequenced material came from PBMCs or T cells enriched from blood (not recorded which). These receptors were obtained from a woman between 25 and 40 years old who had recovered from COVID-19.

This chain connects TRBV6-5 to TRBJ1-5, with a weak D call TRBD1 (5 bases). This CDR3 is built from 13 residues. With 6 bases removed from V and 4 bases from J, the gap between germline ends came to 10 bases. Germline CDR1 reads MNHEY; CDR2 reads SVGAGI. CDR3 bases: TGTGCCAGCAGATCCCGGGGGAATCAGCCCCAGCATTTT. Protein sequence: CASRSRGNQPQHF.

The chain couples TRBV4-3 to TRBJ2-5, with TRBD1 matching 8 bases. The V and J ends lost 2 bases and 3 bases, in that order; junction bases with no gene match: 5. This CDR3 region has 15 residues. Germline CDR1 is LGHNA and CDR2 is YSLEER. The CDR3 spells CASSQNPGGEETQYF. DNA for the CDR3: TGCGCCAGCAGCCAAAACCCAGGGGGCGAAGAGACCCAGTACTTC.

The rearrangement links TRBV7-3 to TRBJ2-1; perhaps TRBD2 as D (5 bases). V lost 2 bases and J 5 bases, leaving 10 bases between the germline ends. CDR1 SGHTA and CDR2 FQGTGA come from the germline V gene. The CDR3 has 14 amino acids. CDR3 loop: CASSLGGRNNEQFF. CDR3 coding DNA: TGTGCCAGCAGCTTAGGCGGGCGGAACAATGAGCAGTTCTTC.

The chain links TRBV4-2 to TRBJ2-7, with 9 bases fitting TRBD2. The CDR3 is 16 amino acids. Trimming at V came to 0 bases and at J to 0 bases, leaving 3 bases not matched to a gene. Germline V gene sequence: CDR1 LGHNA, CDR2 YNFKEQ. DNA of the CDR3: TGTGCCAGCAGCCAAGAATCTAGCGGGGCCTCCTACGAGCAGTACTTC. This sequence encodes CASSQESSGASYEQYF.

The chain's CDR3 is CASSRGQGANEKLFF. In nucleotides, the CDR3 is TGCGCCAGCAGCAGGGGACAGGGGGCTAATGAAAAACTGTTTTTT. The V and J genes are TRBV5-1 and TRBJ1-4; 11 nucleotides align to TRBD1. CDR1 is SGHRS, CDR2 YFSETQ, per germline. CDR3 length equals 15 residues. V gave up 4 bases and J gave up 3 bases; unmatched junction bases: 2.

In DNA, the CDR3 is TGTGCCAGTAGTTTGGACAGAGGAAAACTGTTTTTT. Protein product: CASSLDRGKLFF. The V call is TRBV19, the J call TRBJ1-4; D is possibly TRBD1 (6 bases). Looked up from germline, CDR1 is LNHDA and CDR2 is SQIVND (reference sequence). The CDR3 extends over 12 amino acids. Trimming stripped 5 bases from V and 10 bases from J, with 11 bases between.

This chain links TRBV6-2 or TRBV6-3 with TRBJ2-5; TRBD2 matches at 14 bases. Germline V lookup: CDR1 MNHEY, CDR2 SVGEGT. Trimming cost V 5 bases and J 5 bases; bases outside gene matches: 10. CDR3 length equals 17 residues. The CDR3 is CASSDLTSGRARETQYF. CDR3 DNA: TGTGCCAGCAGTGACCTGACTAGCGGGAGGGCCCGGGAGACCCAGTACTTC.

The CDR3, as DNA: TGTGCCAGCAGCCAAGATTCAGTTTTTCCGGGGCAAGAGACCCAGTACTTC. As protein: CASSQDSVFPGQETQYF. The rearrangement joins TRBV14 to TRBJ2-5; TRBD2 might be the D (5 bases). Germline values: CDR1 SGHDN, CDR2 FVKESK. Trimming cost V 0 bases and J 2 bases, with 16 bases left between them. CDR3 length: 17 amino acids.

This chain joins TRBV7-9 and TRBJ2-1; the match to TRBD1 covers 9 bases. Germline values: CDR1 SEHNR, CDR2 FQNEAQ (reference sequence). V lost 5 bases to trimming and J lost 4 bases; unmatched junction nucleotides: 3. This CDR3 region has 14 residues. The CDR3 region has the DNA TGTGCCAGCAGCAGGGGACAGGGTTACAATGAGCAGTTCTTC. Translated, it gives CASSRGQGYNEQFF.

V gene TRBV7-9 combines with J gene TRBJ2-3; the match to TRBD1 covers 11 bases. V trimming: 7 bases; J trimming: 7 bases; junction bases outside the gene matches: 10. The CDR3 contains 15 residues. Germline-derived CDR1 and CDR2 are SEHNR and FQNEAQ (reference sequence). The CDR3 DNA reads TGTGCCAGCACCCTCCCGGGACAGGGGGGTTATACGCAGTATTTT. It encodes CASTLPGQGGYTQYF.

This sequence joins TRBV12-3 or TRBV12-4 and TRBJ2-5; TRBD1 agrees at 10 bases. The ends lost 3 bases at V and 9 bases at J; junction bases unmatched: 1. This CDR3 contains 12 residues. The CDR3 loop is CASSFGQGAQYF. CDR3 nucleotides: TGTGCCAGCAGTTTCGGACAGGGGGCCCAGTACTTC.

This chain uses TRBV4-1 with TRBJ2-1, with 8 positions matching TRBD2. Germline-derived CDR1 and CDR2 are MGHRA and YSYEKL. V shed 4 bases, J shed 3 bases, and the junction held 5 bases outside the gene matches. The CDR3 is 15 residues long. The chain's CDR3 is CASSPPGTSYNEQFF. The CDR3 nucleotides are TGCGCCAGCAGCCCCCCCGGGACTAGCTACAATGAGCAGTTCTTC.

V is TRBV9 and J is TRBJ1-6, with 8 bases matching TRBD1. Germline V gene lookup returns CDR1 SGDLS and CDR2 YYNGEE. CDR3 size: 14 residues. V lost 3 bases, J lost 5 bases, and 1 base stayed unmatched. The CDR3 DNA follows: TGTGCCAGCAGCGCACAGGGGGATAATTCACCCCTCCACTTT. This gives the protein CASSAQGDNSPLHF.

The genes are TRBV6-5 and TRBJ1-3; a possible D gene is TRBD1 (5 bases). The CDR3 loop spans 14 amino acids. Looked up from germline, CDR1 is MNHEY and CDR2 is SVGAGI. With 5 bases removed from V and 1 base from J, the gap between germline ends came to 9 bases. The CDR3 here is CASSITGSGNTIYF. The CDR3 DNA follows: TGTGCCAGCAGTATAACAGGATCTGGAAACACCATATATTTT.

This sequence joins TRBV5-4 and TRBJ2-7, with D possibly being TRBD2 (6 bases). This CDR3 is 14 amino acids long. Germline V lookup: CDR1 SGHNT, CDR2 YYREEE (reference sequence). Trimming took off 3 bases at V and 5 bases at J, with 15 bases between the two ends. The CDR3 loop reads CASSSPLARHEQYF. DNA of the CDR3: TGTGCCAGCAGCTCCCCCCTAGCGAGACACGAGCAGTACTTC.

The chain links TRBV5-1 to TRBJ2-6; TRBD1 agrees at 9 bases. CDR3 size: 18 residues. In germline, CDR1 is SGHRS, CDR2 YFSETQ. The junction had 7 bases not matched to a gene; V was cut back by 1 base and J by 2 bases. The CDR3 sequence: CASSLSVGQGTGANVLTF. The CDR3 DNA reads TGCGCCAGCAGCTTGTCCGTGGGACAGGGTACTGGGGCCAACGTCCTGACTTTC.

The chain joins TRBV6-6 to TRBJ2-7; D remains unclear. Germline V lookup: CDR1 MNHNY, CDR2 SVGAGI (reference sequence). Between the trimmed V and J ends, which lost 3 bases and 3 bases, there was a span of 12 bases. The CDR3 has 14 amino acids. The CDR3 coding sequence is TGTGCCAGCAGTTATAGTGCGAATCACTACGAGCAGTACTTC. It translates to CASSYSANHYEQYF.

This chain links TRBV28 with TRBJ2-1; 9 bases map to TRBD2. The germline V gene encodes CDR1 MDHEN and CDR2 SYDVKM. CDR3 length equals 17 residues. After removal of 1 base from V and 12 bases from J, the junction contained 16 bases not matched to a gene. The CDR3 nucleotides read TGTGCCAGCAGTTTATTAGGGCTAGCGGGACCCTGGGGCACGCAGTTCTTC. The encoded protein is CASSLLGLAGPWGTQFF.

This clone showed up just once. The chain recombines TRBV11-3 with TRBJ2-3; 12 bases match TRBD1. The CDR3 has 17 residues. The germline V gene encodes CDR1 SGHNT and CDR2 YENEEA. The junction had 11 bases not matched to a gene; V was cut back by 4 bases and J by 6 bases. DNA of the CDR3: TGTGCCAGCAGCTCTAACGCCGGGACAGGGGGCTTGGATACGCAGTATTTT. Its translation is CASSSNAGTGGLDTQYF.

The chain uses TRBV9 and TRBJ1-6; possibly TRBD1 for D (5 bases). This CDR3 region has 15 residues. Germline lookup yields CDR1 SGDLS and CDR2 YYNGEE. The V end was cut by 2 bases, the J end by 10 bases, with 16 bases between. The CDR3 DNA is TGTGCCAGCAGCGTCTCTGGGGCGGCAGGCTCACCCCTCCACTTT. Translated: CASSVSGAAGSPLHF.

The DNA of the CDR3 is TGTGCCAGCAGCCTCGGGGAGTACACTGAAGCTTTCTTT. Translated, it gives CASSLGEYTEAFF. The J gene is TRBJ1-1, the V gene TRBV4-2, with D unclear. Germline V gives CDR1 LGHNA, CDR2 YNFKEQ. V shed 4 bases and J shed 3 bases, with 9 bases lying between them. This CDR3 spans 13 amino acids.

The chain joins TRBV6-5 to TRBJ2-5; D is perhaps TRBD1 (6 bases). V dropped 6 bases and J dropped 6 bases, with 20 bases sitting between them. The CDR3 spans 15 residues. From germline, CDR1 is MNHEY and CDR2 SVGAGI. CDR3 loop: CASSPRRGASKTQYF. The CDR3 DNA reads TGTGCCAGCAGCCCGCGCAGGGGAGCATCAAAGACCCAGTACTTC.

V gene TRBV19 combines with J gene TRBJ2-7; D possibly corresponds to TRBD2 (7 bases). The germline V and J ends were trimmed by 6 bases and 4 bases, with 19 bases remaining between them. From germline, CDR1 is LNHDA and CDR2 SQIVND (reference sequence). There are 15 residues in the CDR3. In nucleotides, the CDR3 is TGTGCCAGTAGCCCCGGGGGCATGGGGGGGTACGAGCAGTACTTC. Protein sequence: CASSPGGMGGYEQYF.

The chain combines TRBV2 with TRBJ2-7; D might be TRBD2 (5 bases). Trimming took off 5 bases at V and 4 bases at J, with 21 bases between the two ends. Germline CDR1 and CDR2: SNHLY and FYNNEI. CDR3 length: 16 amino acids. The CDR3, as DNA: TGTGCCAGCAGTCCTTCGCCAGGAGGTTGGGCTTACGAGCAGTACTTC. This encodes CASSPSPGGWAYEQYF.

This chain links TRBV7-8 with TRBJ1-5; 10 nucleotides agree with TRBD1. The ends lost 5 bases at V and 2 bases at J; junction bases unmatched: 9. This CDR3 spans 17 amino acids. CDR1 SGHVS and CDR2 FQNEAQ come from the germline V gene. CDR3 nucleotides: TGTGCCAGCAGCGGCTTGACAGGGGGCGGGGGCAATCAGCCCCAGCATTTT. Residues: CASSGLTGGGGNQPQHF.

V is TRBV5-1 and J is TRBJ2-7; unclear D gene. The ends were cut back, 6 bases at V and 2 bases at J, with 15 bases in the middle. The CDR3 is 14 amino acids. Germline CDR1 and CDR2: SGHRS and YFSETQ. The CDR3 nucleotides read TGCGCCAGCACCAGATCCGGAGAGGCCTACGAGCAGTACTTC. Translating gives CASTRSGEAYEQYF. The full variable domain, completed using reference TRBV5-1 and TRBJ2-7, is KAGVTQTPRYLIKTRGQQVTLSCSPISGHRSVSWYQQTPGQGLQFLFEYFSETQRNKGNFPGRFSGRQFSNSRSEMNVSTLELGDSALYLCASTRSGEAYEQYFGPGTRLTVT.

The V and J genes are TRBV5-1 and TRBJ2-1; perhaps TRBD2 as D (6 bases). Trimming pared 5 bases from V and 5 bases from J, leaving 14 bases between. The CDR3 runs 14 residues. CDR1 SGHRS and CDR2 YFSETQ come from the germline V gene. In nucleotides, the CDR3 is TGCGCCAGCAGTCGGGGGACGGTCCACAATGAGCAGTTCTTC. It is translated as CASSRGTVHNEQFF.

A remark on this clone: This sample also contains other DNA sequences that code for the same CDR3. This chain links TRBV10-3 with TRBJ1-2; 8 positions match TRBD1. The germline CDR1 and CDR2 sequences are ENHRY and SYGVKD. Germline trimming cut 6 bases from V and 5 bases from J; bases unmatched to any gene: 2. This CDR3 has 12 residues. The CDR3 loop reads CAISGQGYGYTF. The CDR3 DNA sequence: TGTGCCATCAGCGGACAGGGATATGGCTACACCTTC.

The chain joins TRBV7-2 to TRBJ2-7, with no clear D. V was pared by 6 bases and J by 0 bases, with 6 bases between. The germline V gene encodes CDR1 SGHTA and CDR2 FQGNSA. This CDR3 region has 12 residues. The CDR3 spells CASSFSSYEQYF. In DNA, the CDR3 is TGTGCCAGCAGTTTCAGCTCCTACGAGCAGTACTTC.

V usage is TRBV12-3 or TRBV12-4 and J usage is TRBJ2-3, with unresolved D. The V end lost 3 bases, the J end lost 5 bases, and 6 bases lay between the germline ends. There are 12 residues in the CDR3. CDR3 coding DNA: TGTGCCAGCAGTTTGCGCGGAGATACGCAGTATTTT. This sequence encodes CASSLRGDTQYF.